This T cell receptor (beta chain) was documented in a study of T cells in Graves' hyperthyroidism and ophthalmopathy. Whole-study results and caveats: In validation, the model predicted ophthalmopathy. These predictions came a median about 6.8 months before onset.

This clonotype was picked up many times. Its antigen is still unknown. RNA transcripts yielded amplified TCR beta CDR3 regions. An initial round of RT-PCR targeting the TCR CDR3 relied on the HTBI primer set. MiXCR, run by TCRdb on the multiplex PCR reads, gives a single entry per CDR3 protein. This table holds approximately 300,000 distinct CDR3 sequences, 16% found once. CDR1 is KGHDR and CDR2 is SFDVKD in the germline V gene. V lost 4 bases to trimming and J lost 0 bases; unmatched junction nucleotides: 12. The length of the CDR3 is 18 residues. This rearrangement joins TRBV24-1 to TRBJ2-3, with 7 positions matching TRBD1. The clonotype originates from a man aged 25 to 40 with Graves' hyperthyroidism. Sequencing used blood. The CDR3 nucleotides are TGTGCCACCAGTGACCCGGGACAGCCCGATAGAAGCACAGATACGCAGTATTTT. Its protein product is CATSDPGQPDRSTDTQYF.